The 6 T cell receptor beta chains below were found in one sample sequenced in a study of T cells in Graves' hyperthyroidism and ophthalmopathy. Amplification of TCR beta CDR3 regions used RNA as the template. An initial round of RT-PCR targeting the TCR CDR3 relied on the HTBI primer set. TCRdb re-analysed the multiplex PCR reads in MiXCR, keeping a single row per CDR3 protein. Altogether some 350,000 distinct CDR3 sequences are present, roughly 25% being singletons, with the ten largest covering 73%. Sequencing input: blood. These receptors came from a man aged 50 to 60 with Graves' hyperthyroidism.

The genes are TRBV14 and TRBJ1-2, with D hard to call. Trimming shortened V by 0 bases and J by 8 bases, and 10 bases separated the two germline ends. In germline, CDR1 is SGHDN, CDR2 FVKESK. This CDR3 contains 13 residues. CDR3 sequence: CASSQDGLYGYTF. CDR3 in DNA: TGTGCCAGCAGCCAAGACGGGCTGTACGGCTACACCTTC.

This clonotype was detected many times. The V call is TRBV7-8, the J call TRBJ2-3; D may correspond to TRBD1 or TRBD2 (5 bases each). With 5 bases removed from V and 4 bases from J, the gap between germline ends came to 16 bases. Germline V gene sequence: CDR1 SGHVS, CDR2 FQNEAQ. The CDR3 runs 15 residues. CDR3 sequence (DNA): TGTGCCAGCAGCACCTCTTCGGGGCGCTCAGATACGCAGTATTTT. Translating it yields CASSTSSGRSDTQYF.

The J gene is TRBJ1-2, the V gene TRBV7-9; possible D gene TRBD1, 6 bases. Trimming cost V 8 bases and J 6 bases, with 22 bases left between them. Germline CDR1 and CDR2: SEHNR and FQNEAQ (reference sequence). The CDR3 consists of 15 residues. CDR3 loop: CASPPSGGVWNGYTF. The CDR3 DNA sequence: TGTGCCAGCCCCCCCTCCGGGGGCGTTTGGAATGGCTACACCTTC.

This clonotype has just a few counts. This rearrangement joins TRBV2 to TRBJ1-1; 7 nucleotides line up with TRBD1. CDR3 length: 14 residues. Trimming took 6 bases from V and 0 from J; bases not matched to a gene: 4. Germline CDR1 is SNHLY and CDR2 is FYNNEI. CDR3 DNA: TGTGCCAGCAGCGAGACAGGGATGAACACTGAAGCTTTCTTT. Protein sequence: CASSETGMNTEAFF.

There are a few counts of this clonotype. CDR3 in amino acids: CASSSQPRREQYF. DNA for the CDR3: TGTGCCAGCAGCTCTCAACCCCGTCGGGAGCAGTACTTC. V gene TRBV3-1 combines with J gene TRBJ2-7, with D unclear. With 5 bases removed from V and 7 bases from J, the gap between germline ends came to 15 bases. The CDR3 is 13 amino acids. Germline CDR1 is LGHDT and CDR2 is YNNKEL (reference sequence).

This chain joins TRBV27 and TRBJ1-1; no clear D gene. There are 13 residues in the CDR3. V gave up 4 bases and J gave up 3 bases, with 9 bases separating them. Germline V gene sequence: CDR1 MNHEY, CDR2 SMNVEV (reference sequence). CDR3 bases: TGTGCCAGCAGTTATTGGAGGGACACTGAAGCTTTCTTT. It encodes CASSYWRDTEAFF.